The T cell receptor beta chain under discussion was sequenced for a study of cytomegalovirus exposure and HLA in healthy donors (dated by TCRdb to the late 2010s). With respect to the entire study: In an earlier analysis of under 600 of the donors, 250 to 350 Gb of sequence data and 120 million or so unique TCR beta sequences from 150 million to 200 million T cells were reported. Roughly 310 gigabases of sequencing data and approximately 84 million unique TCR sequences were included in an early release covering about 620 HLA-typed donors. A later genetic analysis took genome-wide SNP genotypes for about three fifths of the roughly 700 donors and used that subset as a discovery cohort. Alongside the repertoire data, information on donor age, sex, ethnicity and CMV serostatus was compiled. Because of strong linkage in the cohort, five DR-DQ haplotypes were treated as single units for association and clustering. Among the roughly 430 genotyped donors, around 81% belonged to the genetic ancestry cluster associated with self-reported Caucasian donors. The study was designed to test whether signatures of past pathogen exposure could be identified by cataloging public T cell receptors. A later analysis re-analyzed previously published TCR beta repertoires from roughly 600 donors and added high-resolution HLA genotyping to study TCR occurrence patterns. Among 398 genotyped donors of the cohort, an average of roughly 240,000 unique TCR beta nucleotide sequences were sequenced per donor, roughly a sixth of them non-productive. The study combined high-throughput TCR immunosequencing, statistical association of individual TCRs with disease status, and machine learning to predict cytomegalovirus infection status. A separate validation cohort of roughly 110 different subjects was used in addition to the approximately 700-subject first cohort. In an earlier analysis of about 590 of the donors, high-throughput TCR beta sequencing was used to judge whether each TCR beta V gene segment behaved as functional or pseudogenic. In the later analysis, no new phenotypic data were used to find candidate immune exposures; instead, reliance was placed on TCR beta sequences and their occurrence across donors. The number of typed donors differed by locus: roughly 629-640 for A, B, C, DRB1 and DQB1; 500 to 550 for DQA1; around 580 for DPA1; and around 450 for DPB1. Both class I and class II loci were covered by HLA typing, at four-digit resolution. Every discovery cohort repertoire had been produced on one sequencing platform. The study profiled the T cell repertoires of 550 to 700 subjects by immunosequencing and related them to cytomegalovirus serostatus. The paper's findings and limits, for the study overall: The cohort was sequenced for TCR beta chains only, and without alpha or paired-chain data the features that could be detected were limited. The authors suggested that the approach could potentially be extended to other disease states and immunological phenotypes. An association between a missense DCLRE1C variant and V-gene and J-gene trimming of TCR beta chains was found in a later genetic analysis and replicated in an independent cohort. According to a later genetic analysis, donors in an Asian-associated ancestry cluster had fewer N-insertions in productive TCRs than the approximately 630-donor mean. In both the original and validation cohorts, the classifier was reported to diagnose cytomegalovirus status with high specificity and sensitivity. Assigning TCR associations to individual alleles was difficult when HLA alleles, especially DR and DQ, strongly co-occurred. Most TCR sequences were seen in very few donors, while some public TCRs were found in many individuals. Compared with equally common non-associated chains, HLA-associated TCR beta chains in a later analysis were more clonally expanded and had lower generation probabilities. The earlier analysis of around 600 of the donors excluded around 17 rarely observed V segments, including chromosome 9 orphons, because counts were too low. In the study, 150 to 200 TCR beta chains were listed as associated with cytomegalovirus. In a later analysis, 16,951 TCR beta sequences were associated with specific HLA alleles at a false discovery rate of 0.05. In a later analysis, most CMV-associated TCR beta chains were found to appear HLA-restricted, with HLA associations seemingly driven largely by CMV exposure. Linkage disequilibrium might explain the correlated functional status among segregating V segments, but an unknown experimental factor could not be excluded. Broadly in line with IMGT annotations, most TCR beta V segments showed up in productive rearrangements about 87% or about 30% of the time in an earlier analysis of several hundred of the donors. Presence/absence analyses assumed roughly uniform sequencing depth across donors, an assumption that may not hold. According to a later analysis, TCR association rates differed among HLA loci, with DRB1 alleles showing the most associated TCRs and HLA-C alleles showing the fewest. In vitro tests confirmed that a few of the cytomegalovirus-associated TCR beta chains recognize cytomegalovirus antigens. CMV serostatus was the only immune exposure information available for the cohort. A further reported finding was that TCR beta sequences accurately predicted the HLA-A and HLA-B alleles for most subjects in the first cohort. In a later analysis, several top co-occurrence clusters were reported to appear linked to parvovirus B19, influenza, CMV and Epstein-Barr virus. Because some donors lacked HLA typing at each locus, the association tests relied only on the typed subset. A cluster of highly shared sequence variants was judged likely to be a technical artifact of the sequencing pipeline. Because the 87-base-pair reads could not distinguish some IMGT-functional V segments, including TRBV6-2 and TRBV6-3, those segments were excluded.

The library came from the immunoSEQ multiplex PCR assay. For the multiplex PCR, a mixture combining 60 forward primers for TCR Vbeta segments and 13 reverse primers for TCR Jbeta segments was used. The CDR3 region of rearranged TCR beta genes was amplified from genomic DNA by a multiplex PCR assay. Amplified TCR beta libraries were sequenced as 87-base-pair reads on the Illumina HiSeq System. Under the source paper's analysis protocol: A later analysis counted 75 million to 100 million unique TCR beta chains across the approximately 700 repertoires, and roughly 10 million of these chains were shared by at least two donors. Raw reads were error-corrected and collapsed into unique sequences by a nearest-neighbor algorithm in which closely related sequences were merged to remove PCR and sequencing errors. To assign V, D and J gene segments, CDR3 sequences were aligned to IMGT reference sequences. For a sequence to be retained, at least a six-nucleotide match to both a V gene segment and a J gene segment was required. Rearrangements were classified as productive when the CDR3 lacked stop codons and remained in frame with V and J, and all other rearrangements were classified as non-productive. CDR3 was defined by IMGT convention, running from the second conserved V-encoded cysteine to the conserved J-encoded phenylalanine. Sequences without an unambiguous match to a single V gene segment were excluded from the earlier analysis of approximately 600 of the donors. An earlier analysis of 587 of the donors classified V segments as functional when productive rearrangements were above 56.7% and as segregating when the standard deviation between donors was above 5%. A statistical classification framework was developed to diagnose cytomegalovirus status using the catalog of TCR beta chain sequences. In a later analysis, TCR nucleotide sequences were compared against IMGT/GENE-DB human TR gene sequences so that V and J genes could be assigned. In a later analysis, CDR3 sequences and most-parsimonious VDJ recombination scenarios were assigned using the TCRdist pipeline. In a later analysis, each TCR beta chain was defined by its CDR3 amino acid sequence together with its V-gene family, and reads without a unique V-gene family were excluded. To address suspected cross-contamination and a sequencing artifact, a later analysis removed 592 highly shared, low-generation-probability nucleotide sequences. A later analysis calculated a clonal expansion index for each public chain from normalized within-repertoire ranks of inferred template counts. In a later analysis, generation probabilities were computed with a VDJ recombination model fitted to out-of-frame rearrangements, and the resulting probabilities were checked against IGoR. In a later analysis, TCR-TCR, TCR-HLA and TCR-CMV co-occurrence was scored with hypergeometric tests, and a repertoire-size bias correction was applied to TCR pairs. In a later analysis, false discovery rates were estimated by permuting HLA or CMV assignments 20 times. In a later analysis, co-occurring TCRs were grouped using DBSCAN, with TCRdist sequence similarity added in when clustering inside HLA-allele-positive subsets. Repertoires with fewer than 30,000 or more than 120,000 public chains were left out of co-occurrence clustering, as were about five repertoires with anomalous nucleotide sharing. The table comes from immuneACCESS by way of TCRdb, which keeps in-frame sequences with V and J called. Part of the clones is missing from these tables; in studies checked, under half for an unresolved V gene and the rest for unknown reasons. V and J calls and clone size are copied from that table; D and trimming were computed from the DNA. The sample has some 120,000 clones on record, approximately 80% of them singletons. 0.24% of the sample comes from the top ten.

In total, fewer than 750 healthy bone marrow donors made up the cohort. At the time of sampling, every cohort member was nominally healthy, though immune exposures that went unrecorded were likely present. The donor was CMV seronegative and belonged to the group of 350 to 400 seronegative cohort members. A peripheral blood sample was provided by each donor, and peripheral blood mononuclear cells were used for TCR beta sequencing. The Qiagen DNeasy Blood Extraction Kit was used to extract genomic DNA from the blood cell samples. The junction carries 8 bases between V and J, which are trimmed by 5 bases and 1 base respectively. The CDR3 measures 14 amino acids from cysteine to phenylalanine. Of all the DNA, just the CDR3 is kept, 42 bases in frame from base 1. CDR1 MNHEY and CDR2 SVGAGI were looked up in the germline V gene. A note on this clone: Its antigen target is currently unknown. No base quality information exists; no much larger clone differs at one position.

The source material was PBMCs. This clonotype was sampled from a man aged 50-59 years in good health and CMV-seronegative. The chain uses TRBV6-5 and TRBJ2-2, with the D gene call left open. The bases are TGTGCCAGCAGTAACTTCCAGAACACCGGGGAGCTGTTTTTT. Its protein product is CASSNFQNTGELFF.